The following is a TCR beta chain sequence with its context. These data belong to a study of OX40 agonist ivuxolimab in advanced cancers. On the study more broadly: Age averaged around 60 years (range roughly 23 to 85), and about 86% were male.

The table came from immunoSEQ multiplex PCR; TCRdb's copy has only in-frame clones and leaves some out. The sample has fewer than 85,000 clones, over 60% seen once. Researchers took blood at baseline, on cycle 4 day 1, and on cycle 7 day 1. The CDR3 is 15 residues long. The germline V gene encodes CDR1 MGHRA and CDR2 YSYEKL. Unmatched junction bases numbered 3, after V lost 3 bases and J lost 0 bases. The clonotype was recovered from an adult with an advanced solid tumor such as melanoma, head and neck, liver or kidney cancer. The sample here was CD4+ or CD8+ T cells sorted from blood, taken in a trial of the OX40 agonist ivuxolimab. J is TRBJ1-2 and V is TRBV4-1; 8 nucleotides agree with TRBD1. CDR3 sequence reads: CASSHETGANYGYTF. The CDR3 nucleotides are TGCGCCAGCAGCCATGAGACAGGGGCTAACTATGGCTACACCTTC.